Sequencing of this TCR beta chain was carried out in a study of blood T cell repertoires in COVID-19 (dated by TCRdb to 2020 to 2021). For context, the study as a whole: Collaborator samples came from the United States, Italy and Spain and covered acute and convalescent phases of COVID-19. The material from the prospective study consisted of cDNA or gDNA derived from T cells, B-cell-depleted T cells, or PBMCs. The dataset comprised deeply sampled blood TCRbeta repertoires from subjects exposed to, actively infected with, or recovered from COVID-19. The repertoires were made available in a free public database intended to serve as a resource for research on the immune response to SARS-CoV-2. Samples came from the ongoing ImmuneRACE study (first 160 participants) plus 1,254 subjects from 6 global collaborators. Nearly every sample came with metadata listing a de-identified subject ID, COVID-19 status, age in years and sex. Where available, HLA class I and class II types were taken from metadata supplied by the sample provider and were not determined by assay-based typing. Broader findings and caveats from the paper: The quantity of clinical and demographic metadata differed by source and by participant and was supplied without curation.

As encoded in the germline V gene, CDR1 is MDHEN while CDR2 is SYDVKM. Trimming takes 2 bases from V and 11 bases from J, and the germline ends sit 13 bases apart. Spanning cysteine to phenylalanine, the CDR3 consists of 13 amino acids. Only the CDR3 DNA stays, 39 bases, in frame from base 1. TCRbeta CDR3 regions were amplified from genomic DNA using the immunoSEQ Assay, a bias-controlled multiplex PCR. On the study's bioinformatics: Within the assay, amplification of reference gene primers was used to estimate how many nucleated cells each sample contained. Sequence reads were collapsed and filtered to measure the absolute abundance of every unique TCRbeta CDR3 rearrangement. Productive Simpson clonality was computed per sample as the square root of Simpson's diversity index over productive rearrangements. TCRdb stores this immuneACCESS table with in-frame sequences only. Part of the clones is absent; in the studies checked, under half of the shortfall reflects unresolved V genes, and no reason is known for the rest. V, J and clone size are taken as reported in that table, and D and trimming were inferred from the DNA itself. The sample includes fewer than 450,000 clones, with roughly 87% observed a single time. Of the sample, roughly 1% falls within the top ten clones.

In the prospective study, participants were about 18 to 100 years old, resided in around 25 geographic areas of the United States, and were enrolled through a virtual design. To assign participants to cohorts, the prospective study relied on clinical history that participants themselves reported in a screening survey and a study questionnaire. For ImmuneRACE Cohort 3, a participant was defined as recovered based on two consecutive negative NP/OP PCR tests, clearance by a healthcare professional, or resolution of symptoms. In the prospective study, whole blood, serum and a nasopharyngeal or oropharyngeal swab were collected from each participant by mobile phlebotomists. Additional blood draws and questionnaires over an approximately 2-month period could optionally be provided by prospective study participants. Before DNA extraction, blood samples from the prospective study were shipped at room temperature or frozen.

Comment on this clone: Its recognized antigen is unknown. No base quality values were provided; no much bigger clone lies one nucleotide off.

Rearrangement joined TRBV28 to TRBJ1-5; a tentative D call is TRBD1 (5 bases match). The material sequenced was PBMCs or T cells enriched from blood (not recorded which). The TCR was taken from a woman aged 25 to 39 who had recovered from COVID-19. The DNA reads TGTGCCAGCAGTTTAACGCGCGAAGGGGCCCAGCATTTT. Its protein reads: CASSLTREGAQHF.